What follows are 21 T cell receptor beta chains derived from one specimen sequenced in a study of vaccination effects on CD4 cells after COVID-19. No antigen has been assigned to these receptors. Clones were read by immunoSEQ multiplex PCR, and TCRdb kept only the in-frame ones, dropping some. Of about 22,000 clones listed, around 63% are singletons. Sequencing followed a ViraFEST assay step that expanded antigen-specific CD4+ T cells with viral peptide pools. Subsequent to roughly 9 days of culture, CD4+ T cells were isolated. Participants received two doses of either the BNT162b2 or mRNA-1273 vaccine. Source: CD4+ T cells from PBMCs cultured with SARS-CoV-2 spike peptides, taken after COVID-19 vaccination. These receptors originate from a human donor who received a COVID-19 vaccine.

The rearrangement links TRBV3-1 (or the pseudogene TRBV3-2) to TRBJ2-7; 9 bases map to TRBD2. The CDR3 consists of 17 residues. The V gene's germline CDR1 is LGHDT and CDR2 YNNKEL (reference sequence). The V segment lost 1 base and the J segment 6 bases; nucleotides outside the gene matches: 13. This CDR3 reads CASSQGVGFTSGREQYF. The CDR3 nucleotides are TGTGCCAGCAGCCAAGGGGTCGGCTTTACTAGCGGGCGCGAGCAGTACTTC.

A single count supports this clone. The V gene is TRBV7-8, the J gene TRBJ2-2, with 8 nucleotides matching TRBD1. There are 15 residues in the CDR3. J gave up 4 bases and V 5 bases, and 6 bases lay outside the gene matches. Germline V gene data show CDR1 as SGHVS and CDR2 as FQNEAQ. The CDR3 DNA sequence: TGTGCCAGCAGCAAGGACAGGGTAGGCACCGGGGAGCTGTTTTTT. This translates into CASSKDRVGTGELFF.

The chain combines TRBV3-1 (or the pseudogene TRBV3-2) with TRBJ2-7, with D unclear. Looked up from germline, CDR1 is LGHDT and CDR2 is YNNKEL (reference sequence). CDR3 length equals 16 residues. Trimming took off 0 bases at V and 2 bases at J, with 14 bases between the two ends. CDR3 coding DNA: TGTGCCAGCAGCCAAGATTTAATAGCAGTAACCTACGAGCAGTACTTC. Protein sequence: CASSQDLIAVTYEQYF.

This clone was picked up one time. The chain joins TRBV9 to TRBJ2-1; no firm D call. The CDR3 is made up of 14 amino acids. Looked up from germline, CDR1 is SGDLS and CDR2 is YYNGEE. Trimming pared 2 bases from V and 6 bases from J, leaving 12 bases between. CDR3 loop: CASSVSVGVNEQFF. In nucleotides, the CDR3 is TGTGCCAGCAGCGTTTCGGTAGGTGTCAATGAGCAGTTCTTC.

The rearrangement links TRBV6-6 to TRBJ2-7; TRBD1 matches at 10 bases. Trimming took 2 bases from V and 2 from J; bases not matched to a gene: 6. The CDR3 contains 16 residues. Germline values: CDR1 MNHNY, CDR2 SVGAGI (reference sequence). CDR3 protein: CASSYGTGASTYEQYF. As DNA, the CDR3 is TGTGCCAGCAGTTACGGGACAGGGGCTTCTACCTACGAGCAGTACTTC.

V and J are TRBV11-2 and TRBJ1-1; D remains unclear. This CDR3 is built from 14 residues. Germline CDR1 reads SGHAT; CDR2 reads FQNNGV. The V end was cut by 7 bases, the J end by 4 bases, with 16 bases between. The CDR3 loop is CASTLGLEGTEAFF. The CDR3 nucleotides read TGTGCCAGCACCCTAGGGTTAGAAGGCACTGAAGCTTTCTTT.

This clone occurred a few times. The genes are TRBV29-1 and TRBJ2-7; possible D gene TRBD1, 6 bases. Germline V gene sequence: CDR1 SQVTM, CDR2 ANQGSEA. This CDR3 region has 13 residues. Trimming stripped 7 bases from V and 0 bases from J, with 13 bases between. DNA for the CDR3: TGCAGCGCCAGGACAGCTAGCTCCTACGAGCAGTACTTC. Protein sequence: CSARTASSYEQYF.

The V call is TRBV5-4, the J call TRBJ1-1; the match to TRBD1 covers 7 bases. After removal of 3 bases from V and 1 base from J, the junction contained 6 bases not matched to a gene. This CDR3 is 15 amino acids long. The germline gives CDR1 SGHNT, CDR2 YYREEE (reference sequence). This CDR3 reads CASSSQGRGNTEAFF. CDR3 coding DNA: TGTGCCAGCAGCTCACAGGGGAGGGGGAACACTGAAGCTTTCTTT.

The chain recombines TRBV6-2 or TRBV6-3 with TRBJ2-7, with D possibly being TRBD2 (5 bases). The CDR3 covers 15 residues. The ends were cut back, 2 bases at V and 5 bases at J, with 16 bases in the middle. Germline loops: CDR1 MNHEY, CDR2 SVGEGT. The CDR3 here is CASSYSTLGSDEQYF. The CDR3 region has the DNA TGTGCCAGCAGTTACAGCACGTTGGGTAGCGACGAGCAGTACTTC.

The chain links TRBV5-8 to TRBJ2-5; 7 nucleotides line up with TRBD2. The germline V gene has CDR1 SGHTS and CDR2 YDEGEE. V lost 2 bases and J lost 4; bases outside the gene matches: 5. The CDR3 extends over 14 amino acids. CDR3: CASSLVGLLETQYF. CDR3 in DNA: TGTGCCAGCAGCTTAGTGGGACTACTAGAGACCCAGTACTTC.

This clone was detected a few times. This chain joins TRBV25-1 and TRBJ1-1; the D gene is possibly TRBD1 (6 bases). This CDR3 spans 13 amino acids. Trimming left V 6 bases short and J 1 base short, with 9 bases between. Germline assignment: CDR1 MGHDK and CDR2 SYGVNS. The CDR3 nucleotides are TGTGCCAGCAGACAGGGTTGGAACACTGAAGCTTTCTTT. As protein: CASRQGWNTEAFF.

The V and J genes are TRBV3-1 (or the pseudogene TRBV3-2) and TRBJ2-5; possibly TRBD1 or TRBD2 for D (5 bases each). Per germline, CDR1 LGHDT and CDR2 YNNKEL (reference sequence). The CDR3 loop spans 13 amino acids. Trimming took 4 bases from V and 7 from J, leaving 13 bases between them. The CDR3: CASSLRGYGTQYF. The CDR3 bases are TGTGCCAGCAGCCTACGGGGCTACGGGACCCAGTACTTC.

The V and J genes are TRBV24-1 and TRBJ2-2, with D possibly being TRBD2 (5 bases). V was shortened by 4 bases and J by 0 bases, with 11 bases between the two germline ends. The V gene's germline CDR1 is KGHDR and CDR2 SFDVKD. The CDR3 runs 16 residues. The CDR3 region has the DNA TGTGCCACCAGTGACCCGGCTAGCCCGAACACCGGGGAGCTGTTTTTT. Its translation is CATSDPASPNTGELFF.

J is TRBJ1-1 and V is TRBV18; no reliable D call. Germline-derived CDR1 and CDR2 are KGHSH and LQKENI. V was trimmed by 1 base and J by 0 bases, leaving 6 bases between them. CDR3 length: 14 amino acids. CDR3 amino acids: CASSPQVMNTEAFF. The DNA for the CDR3 is TGTGCCAGCTCACCACAGGTTATGAACACTGAAGCTTTCTTT.

The V and J genes are TRBV2 and TRBJ2-2, with 8 bases lining up with TRBD2. Germline-derived CDR1 and CDR2 are SNHLY and FYNNEI. With V trimmed by 7 bases and J by 3 bases, 4 bases remained unmatched. The CDR3 has 14 residues. CDR3 bases: TGTGCCAGCATCGGACTAGCAGACACCGGGGAGCTGTTTTTT. Its translation is CASIGLADTGELFF.

The rearrangement uses TRBV7-8 and TRBJ2-1; 11 positions match TRBD2. The CDR3 is made up of 16 amino acids. Germline V gene sequence: CDR1 SGHVS, CDR2 FQNEAQ. Germline trimming cut 3 bases from V and 8 bases from J; bases unmatched to any gene: 9. CDR3 coding DNA: TGTGCCAGCAGCTTGATTAGCGGGAGGGCCGGGGATGAGCAGTTCTTC. Encoded protein: CASSLISGRAGDEQFF.

The rearrangement uses TRBV7-9 and TRBJ1-2, with a tentative D call TRBD1 (6 bases). Germline V gives CDR1 SEHNR, CDR2 FQNEAQ (reference sequence). The CDR3 runs 13 residues. V was cut by 1 base and J by 6 bases, with 9 bases left in between. DNA for the CDR3: TGTGCCAGCAGCTTAGTGGGGGCGGATGGCTACACCTTC. Its translation is CASSLVGADGYTF.

The rearrangement joins TRBV7-9 to TRBJ1-6; possibly TRBD1 for D (5 bases). Per the germline V gene, CDR1 is SEHNR and CDR2 is FQNEAQ (reference sequence). Deletions cut 1 base from V and 7 bases from J, with 5 bases between. There are 13 residues in the CDR3. The CDR3 is CASSLGGNSPLHF. The CDR3 DNA sequence: TGTGCCAGCAGCTTAGGGGGGAATTCACCCCTCCACTTT.

This chain uses TRBV2 with TRBJ2-5; D gene ambiguous. Looked up from germline, CDR1 is SNHLY and CDR2 is FYNNEI. With 1 base removed from V and 3 bases from J, the gap between germline ends came to 6 bases. The CDR3 totals 13 residues. CDR3 coding DNA: TGTGCCAGCAGTGAAGGGCCTAAAGAGACCCAGTACTTC. Translation gives CASSEGPKETQYF.

This clone has more than one count but fewer than ten. The chain combines TRBV5-1 with TRBJ2-7; no definite D call. CDR3 length: 11 amino acids. The V gene lost 4 bases and the J gene lost 0 bases, with 2 bases spanning the gap. CDR1 SGHRS and CDR2 YFSETQ come from the germline V gene. The CDR3 loop reads CASSNSYEQYF. The CDR3 bases are TGCGCCAGCAGCAACTCCTACGAGCAGTACTTC.

This chain uses TRBV19 with TRBJ2-1; TRBD1 matches at 9 bases. The CDR3 is 17 residues long. The J segment lost 2 bases and the V segment lost 4 bases, leaving 9 bases of the junction unmatched. Germline V gene lookup returns CDR1 LNHDA and CDR2 SQIVND (reference sequence). The CDR3 sequence is CASSTRTGDVAYNEQFF. The CDR3 coding sequence is TGTGCCAGTAGTACCCGGACAGGGGACGTCGCCTACAATGAGCAGTTCTTC. The full variable domain, completed using reference TRBV19 and TRBJ2-1, is DGGITQSPKYLFRKEGQNVTLSCEQNLNHDAMYWYRQDPGQGLRLIYYSQIVNDFQKGDIAEGYSVSREKKESFPLTVTSAQKNPTAFYLCASSTRTGDVAYNEQFFGPGTRLTVL.